Presented here are 15 T cell receptor beta chains from one specimen sequenced in a study of blood T cell repertoires in COVID-19. TCRdb's table, derived via immunoSEQ multiplex PCR, lists solely in-frame clones and lacks some. The sample lists roughly 61,000 clones; around four fifths were seen once. Sequencing was carried out using peripheral blood. All receptors come from a woman in her 70s with acute or convalescent COVID-19.

The gene calls are TRBV27 and TRBJ1-2; D is unclear. There are 12 residues in the CDR3. V lost 3 bases and J lost 8, with 10 bases in between. CDR1 is MNHEY, CDR2 SMNVEV, per germline (reference sequence). CDR3 DNA: TGTGCCAGCAGTTTGGCGGGGATCGGCTACACCTTC. It yields the protein CASSLAGIGYTF.

V gene TRBV5-5 combines with J gene TRBJ2-2; D not certain. This CDR3 region has 16 residues. Germline CDR1 is SGHKS and CDR2 is YYEKEE (reference sequence). V gave up 3 bases and J gave up 1 base, with 13 bases separating them. The CDR3 DNA follows: TGTGCCAGCAGCTCCCACATGAACCTGAACACCGGGGAGCTGTTTTTT. Protein: CASSSHMNLNTGELFF.

V and J are TRBV2 and TRBJ1-1, with D possibly matching TRBD1 (6 bases). V gave up 6 bases and J gave up 6 bases, with 11 bases separating them. The CDR3 covers 12 residues. Germline values: CDR1 SNHLY, CDR2 FYNNEI. CDR3 loop: CASRGDIAEAFF. The CDR3 DNA reads TGTGCCAGCAGGGGGGACATTGCTGAAGCTTTCTTT.

The gene calls are TRBV13 and TRBJ2-5, with 8 bases identical to TRBD2. Germline trimming cut 5 bases from V and 2 bases from J; bases unmatched to any gene: 7. Germline values: CDR1 PRHDT, CDR2 FYEKMQ (reference sequence). The CDR3 has 15 residues. In nucleotides, the CDR3 is TGTGCCAGCAGCCCCAGACTAGCGAATCAAGAGACCCAGTACTTC. Amino acids: CASSPRLANQETQYF.

The V gene is TRBV7-3, the J gene TRBJ2-5; D remains ambiguous. The CDR3 contains 15 residues. From germline, CDR1 is SGHTA and CDR2 FQGTGA. Trimming cost V 1 base and J 4 bases, with 13 bases left between them. CDR3 protein: CASSLNGGVRETQYF. The CDR3 bases are TGTGCCAGCAGCTTAAATGGCGGCGTCAGAGAGACCCAGTACTTC.

The chain links TRBV29-1 to TRBJ1-2, with TRBD1 identical over 9 bases. The germline CDR1 and CDR2 sequences are SQVTM and ANQGSEA. Trimming cost V 5 bases and J 4 bases; bases outside gene matches: 11. This CDR3 has 15 residues. The DNA of the CDR3 is TGCAGCGTTCGGAGATTACTGACAGGGGGCTATGGCTACACCTTC. It translates to CSVRRLLTGGYGYTF.

This clone has a handful of counts. The chain has TRBV7-2 and TRBJ2-3, with 9 bases aligning to TRBD2. Trimming removed 3 bases from V and 1 base from J; junction bases left unmatched: 2. The V gene's germline CDR1 is SGHTA and CDR2 FQGNSA. The CDR3 runs to 15 residues. CDR3 in amino acids: CASSFQRGGTDTQYF. Here the CDR3 DNA reads TGTGCCAGCAGCTTTCAGCGGGGGGGCACAGATACGCAGTATTTT.

The chain uses TRBV12-3 or TRBV12-4 and TRBJ1-2; 7 bases agree with TRBD1. The CDR3 runs to 13 residues. J lost 6 bases, V lost 6 bases, and 7 bases had no gene match. The CDR3 spells CASSRGSRDGYTF. CDR3 bases: TGTGCCAGCAGCAGGGGGTCTAGGGATGGCTACACCTTC.

The chain joins TRBV15 to TRBJ1-4; a possible D gene is TRBD1 (6 bases). Germline assignment: CDR1 LNHNV and CDR2 YYDKDF (reference sequence). The CDR3 consists of 14 residues. V gave up 0 bases and J gave up 8 bases, with 10 bases separating them. Here the CDR3 DNA reads TGTGCCACCAGCAGAGATCAGGGGAACGAAAAACTGTTTTTT. It specifies CATSRDQGNEKLFF.

The rearrangement links TRBV9 to TRBJ2-1; no definite D call. V was cut by 4 bases and J by 5 bases, with 4 bases left in between. This CDR3 has 11 residues. The germline gives CDR1 SGDLS, CDR2 YYNGEE. The CDR3 nucleotides read TGTGCCAGCAGCTCTCACAATGAGCAGTTCTTC. Its protein product is CASSSHNEQFF.

V and J are TRBV14 and TRBJ2-6; a weak D match, TRBD2 (5 bases). Trimming left V 0 bases short and J 11 bases short, with 23 bases between. Germline CDR1 is SGHDN and CDR2 is FVKESK. CDR3 length equals 18 residues. The CDR3 spells CASSQDAGRPIPEDVLTF. As DNA, the CDR3 is TGTGCCAGCAGCCAAGATGCGGGCAGGCCCATTCCGGAGGACGTCCTGACTTTC.

V usage is TRBV3-1 (or the pseudogene TRBV3-2) and J usage is TRBJ1-1; tentative D call: TRBD1 (6 bases). Germline CDR1 and CDR2: LGHDT and YNNKEL (reference sequence). The CDR3 covers 14 residues. Deletions cut 6 bases from V and 5 bases from J, with 16 bases between. Here the CDR3 reads CASSRGGARTEAFF. For the CDR3, the DNA is TGTGCCAGCAGTCGAGGGGGGGCTCGTACTGAAGCTTTCTTT.

V is TRBV24-1 and J is TRBJ2-2, with a weak D call TRBD2 (5 bases). CDR1 is KGHDR, CDR2 SFDVKD, per germline. This CDR3 is built from 16 residues. V was clipped by 1 base and J by 4 bases, with 12 bases between them. The CDR3 spells CATSDFEGRSTGELFF. Here the CDR3 DNA reads TGTGCCACCAGTGATTTTGAGGGCAGGAGCACCGGGGAGCTGTTTTTT.

The chain is built from TRBV6-5 and TRBJ1-2; D unclear. Trimming removed 7 bases from V and 7 bases from J, with 13 bases in between. Germline V CDR1 and CDR2: MNHEY, SVGAGI. The CDR3 is 12 residues long. The CDR3 nucleotides read TGTGCCAGCATCGGGTCTATTGGTGGCTACACCTTC. This encodes CASIGSIGGYTF.

This clone was counted at least ten times. This sequence joins TRBV18 and TRBJ1-1; D is unclear. The CDR3 has 13 residues. Germline V lookup: CDR1 KGHSH, CDR2 LQKENI. V was trimmed by 4 bases and J by 1 base, leaving 7 bases between them. CDR3 DNA sequence: TGTGCCAGCTCACTACGGGAGAACACTGAAGCTTTCTTT. It encodes CASSLRENTEAFF. Full variable domain (rest looked up from reference TRBV18 and TRBJ1-1): NAGVMQNPRHLVRRRGQEARLRCSPMKGHSHVYWYRQLPEEGLKFMVYLQKENIIDESGMPKERFSAEFPKEGPSILRIQQVVRGDSAAYFCASSLRENTEAFFGQGTRLTVV.